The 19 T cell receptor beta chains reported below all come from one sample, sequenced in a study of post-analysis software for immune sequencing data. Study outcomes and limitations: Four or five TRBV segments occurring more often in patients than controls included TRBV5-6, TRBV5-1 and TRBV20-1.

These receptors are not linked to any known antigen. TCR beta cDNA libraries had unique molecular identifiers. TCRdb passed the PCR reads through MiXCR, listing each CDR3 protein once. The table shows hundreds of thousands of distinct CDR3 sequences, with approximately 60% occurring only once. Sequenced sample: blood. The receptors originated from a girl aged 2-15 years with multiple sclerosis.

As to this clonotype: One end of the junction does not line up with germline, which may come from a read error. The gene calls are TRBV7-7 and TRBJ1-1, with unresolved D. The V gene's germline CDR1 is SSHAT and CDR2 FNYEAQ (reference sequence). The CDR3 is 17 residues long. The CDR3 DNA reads TGTGCTAGCAGTCCCCTACCCAGTTGGGGTCTGAACACTGAAGCTTTCTTT. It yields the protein CASSPLPSWGLNTEAFF.

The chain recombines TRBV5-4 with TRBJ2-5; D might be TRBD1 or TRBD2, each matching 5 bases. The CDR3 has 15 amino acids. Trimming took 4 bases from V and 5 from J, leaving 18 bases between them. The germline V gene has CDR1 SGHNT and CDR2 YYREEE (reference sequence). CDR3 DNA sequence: TGTGCCAGCAGCCGGCGCCGGGACCAAGGGGAGACCCAGTACTTC. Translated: CASSRRRDQGETQYF.

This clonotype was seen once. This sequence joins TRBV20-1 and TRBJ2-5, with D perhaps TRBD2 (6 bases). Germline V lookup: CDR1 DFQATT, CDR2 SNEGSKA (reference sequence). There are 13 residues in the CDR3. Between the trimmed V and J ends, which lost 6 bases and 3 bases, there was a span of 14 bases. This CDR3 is CSAEGPQKETQYF. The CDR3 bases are TGCAGTGCGGAGGGGCCCCAAAAAGAGACCCAGTACTTC.

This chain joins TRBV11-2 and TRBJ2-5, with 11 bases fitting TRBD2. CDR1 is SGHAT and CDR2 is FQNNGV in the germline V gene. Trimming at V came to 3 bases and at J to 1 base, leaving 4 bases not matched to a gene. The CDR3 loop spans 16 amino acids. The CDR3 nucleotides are TGTGCCAGCAGCTTGGGACTAGCGGAAAGCCAAGAGACCCAGTACTTC. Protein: CASSLGLAESQETQYF.

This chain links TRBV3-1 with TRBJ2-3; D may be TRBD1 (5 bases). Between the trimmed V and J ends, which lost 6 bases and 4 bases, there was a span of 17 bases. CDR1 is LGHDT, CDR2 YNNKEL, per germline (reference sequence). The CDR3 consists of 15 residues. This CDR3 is CASSQRQGTADTQYF. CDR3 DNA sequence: TGTGCCAGCAGTCAGAGGCAGGGAACCGCAGATACGCAGTATTTT.

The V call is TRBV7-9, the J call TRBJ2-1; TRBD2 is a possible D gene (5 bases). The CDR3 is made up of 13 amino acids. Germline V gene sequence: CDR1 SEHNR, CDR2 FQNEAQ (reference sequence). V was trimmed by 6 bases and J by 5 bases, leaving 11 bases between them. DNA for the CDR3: TGTGCCAGCAGTGATAGCGCTCACAATGAGCAGTTCTTC. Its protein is CASSDSAHNEQFF. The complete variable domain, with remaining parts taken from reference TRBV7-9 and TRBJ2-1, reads DTGVSQNPRHKITKRGQNVTFRCDPISEHNRLYWYRQTLGQGPEFLTYFQNEAQLEKSRLLSDRFSAERPKGSFSTLEIQRTEQGDSAMYLCASSDSAHNEQFFGPGTRLTVL.

This CDR3 reads CASSYQGIEQFF. DNA for the CDR3: TGTGCCAGCAGTTACCAGGGAATTGAGCAGTTCTTC. This sequence joins TRBV6-5 and TRBJ2-1; possible D gene TRBD1, 5 bases. The CDR3 is made up of 12 amino acids. Germline lookup yields CDR1 MNHEY and CDR2 SVGAGI. Trimming shortened V by 2 bases and J by 9 bases, and 8 bases separated the two germline ends.

For the CDR3, the DNA is TGTGCCAGCAGTTACTCACATGGCTACACCTTC. The encoded protein is CASSYSHGYTF. V is TRBV6-6 and J is TRBJ1-2; D ambiguous. Germline assignment: CDR1 MNHNY and CDR2 SVGAGI (reference sequence). The V and J ends lost 0 bases and 6 bases respectively, with 2 bases between them. The length of the CDR3 is 11 residues.

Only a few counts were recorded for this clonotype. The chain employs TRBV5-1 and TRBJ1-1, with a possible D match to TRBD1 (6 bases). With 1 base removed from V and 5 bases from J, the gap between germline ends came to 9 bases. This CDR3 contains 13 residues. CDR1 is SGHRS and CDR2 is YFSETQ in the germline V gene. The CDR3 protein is CASSLTGQTEAFF. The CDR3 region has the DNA TGCGCCAGCAGCTTGACAGGACAGACTGAAGCTTTCTTT.

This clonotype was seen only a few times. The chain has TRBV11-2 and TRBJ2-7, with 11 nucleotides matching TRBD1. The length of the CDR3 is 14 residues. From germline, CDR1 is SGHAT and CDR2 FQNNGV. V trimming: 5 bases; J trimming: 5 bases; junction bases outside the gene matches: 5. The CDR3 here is CASSPADRGHEQYF. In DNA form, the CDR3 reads TGTGCCAGCAGCCCGGCGGACAGGGGGCACGAGCAGTACTTC. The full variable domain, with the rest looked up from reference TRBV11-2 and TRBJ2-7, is EAGVAQSPRYKIIEKRQSVAFWCNPISGHATLYWYQQILGQGPKLLIQFQNNGVVDDSQLPKDRFSAERLKGVDSTLKIQPAKLEDSAVYLCASSPADRGHEQYFGPGTRLTVT.

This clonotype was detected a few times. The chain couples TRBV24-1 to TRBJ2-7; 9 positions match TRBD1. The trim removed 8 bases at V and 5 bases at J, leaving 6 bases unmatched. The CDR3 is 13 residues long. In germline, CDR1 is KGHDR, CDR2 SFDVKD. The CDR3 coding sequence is TGTGCCACCATGCGGGACAGGGACCACGAGCAGTACTTC. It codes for CATMRDRDHEQYF.

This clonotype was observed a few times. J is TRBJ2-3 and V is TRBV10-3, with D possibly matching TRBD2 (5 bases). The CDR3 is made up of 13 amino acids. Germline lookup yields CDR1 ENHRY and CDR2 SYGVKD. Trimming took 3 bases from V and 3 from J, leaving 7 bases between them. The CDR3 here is CAISERETDTQYF. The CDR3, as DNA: TGTGCCATCAGTGAAAGGGAGACAGATACGCAGTATTTT.

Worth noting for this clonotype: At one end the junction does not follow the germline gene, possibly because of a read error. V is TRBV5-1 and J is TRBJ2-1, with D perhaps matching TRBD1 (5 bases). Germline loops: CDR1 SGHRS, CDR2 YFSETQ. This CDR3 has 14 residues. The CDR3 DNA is TGCGCCAGCAGCGGTGGACAACGCCACAATGAGCAGTTCTTT. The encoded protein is CASSGGQRHNEQFF.

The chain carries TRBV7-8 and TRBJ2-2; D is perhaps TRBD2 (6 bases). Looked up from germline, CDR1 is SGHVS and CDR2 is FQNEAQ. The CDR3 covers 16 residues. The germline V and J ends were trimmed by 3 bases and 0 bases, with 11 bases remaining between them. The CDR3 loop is CASSLRGMANTGELFF. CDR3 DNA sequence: TGTGCCAGCAGCTTGCGGGGTATGGCGAACACCGGGGAGCTGTTTTTT.

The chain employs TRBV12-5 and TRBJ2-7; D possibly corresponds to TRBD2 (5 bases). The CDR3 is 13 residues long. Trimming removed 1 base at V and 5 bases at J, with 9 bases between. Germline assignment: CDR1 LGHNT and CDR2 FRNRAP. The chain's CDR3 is CASGLATTDEQYF. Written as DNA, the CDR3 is TGTGCTAGTGGTTTGGCGACTACCGACGAGCAGTACTTC.

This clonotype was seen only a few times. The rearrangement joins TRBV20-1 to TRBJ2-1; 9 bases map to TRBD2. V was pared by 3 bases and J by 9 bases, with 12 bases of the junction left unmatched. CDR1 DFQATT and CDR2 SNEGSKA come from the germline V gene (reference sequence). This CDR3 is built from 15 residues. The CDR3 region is CSASGLAGSSSEQFF. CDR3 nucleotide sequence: TGCAGTGCTAGTGGCCTAGCGGGATCCTCCAGTGAGCAGTTCTTC.

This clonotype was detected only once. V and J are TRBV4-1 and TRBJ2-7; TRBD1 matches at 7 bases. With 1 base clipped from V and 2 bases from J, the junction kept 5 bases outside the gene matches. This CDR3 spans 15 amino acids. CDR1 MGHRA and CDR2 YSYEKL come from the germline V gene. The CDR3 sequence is CASSQGTGPAYEQYF. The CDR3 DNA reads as TGCGCCAGCAGCCAAGGGACAGGCCCAGCCTACGAGCAGTACTTC.

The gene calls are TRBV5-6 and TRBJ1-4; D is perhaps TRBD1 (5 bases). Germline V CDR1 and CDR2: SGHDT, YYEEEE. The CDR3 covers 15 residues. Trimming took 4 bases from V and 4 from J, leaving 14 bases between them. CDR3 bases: TGTGCCAGCAGCCTGGGGCGGGGCCTTAATGAAAAACTGTTTTTT. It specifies CASSLGRGLNEKLFF.

The CDR3, as DNA: TGTGCCACCAGCAGAGAACAGGGAAACTATGGCTACACCTTC. Amino acids: CATSREQGNYGYTF. J is TRBJ1-2 and V is TRBV15; tentative D call: TRBD1 (6 bases). Germline CDR1 is LNHNV and CDR2 is YYDKDF (reference sequence). V was shortened by 0 bases and J by 2 bases, with 7 bases between the two germline ends. There are 14 residues in the CDR3.